The 13 T cell receptor beta chains below were found in one sample sequenced in a study of CXCR3-negative and CXCR3-positive naive CD8 T cells (dated by TCRdb to the late 2010s). Study-wide conclusions, independent of this receptor: Compared with CXCR3-negative naive cells, CXCR3-positive naive cells had TRB CDR3s with higher hydrophobicity (lower Kidera factor 4), lower energy, and higher strength and volume indices.

Instrument on record: NextSeq 550. The Human TCR Profiling Kit (MiLaboratory) was used to prepare UMI-labeled 5' RACE TRB cDNA libraries. TCRdb reprocessed the reads into one record per CDR3 protein sequence, lacking DNA. The sample's own table lists about 110,000 distinct CDR3 sequences. Of the sample, roughly 0.38% falls within the top ten clones. No cognate antigen is known for these TCRs. The source material was naive CXCR3+ CD8+ T cells from blood. The intended sense of this specimen's cell subset or site label: CD45RO-CCR7+CD27+CD95- naive CD8+ T cells expressing CXCR3 (TNR3+). All receptors come from a human donor in good health. Some clones in this sample may be carry-over from other donors' samples.

The chain has TRBV11-2 and TRBJ2-7; with no DNA, the TCRdb D assignment of TRBD1 cannot be verified. CDR1 SGHAT and CDR2 FQNNGV come from the germline V gene. This CDR3 spans 16 amino acids. CDR3 in amino acids: CASSLAVSAGSYEQYF.

The chain couples TRBV7-3 to TRBJ2-5. Germline-derived CDR1 and CDR2 are SGHTA and FQGTGA. This CDR3 has 13 amino acids. The CDR3 sequence is CASSLDIWETQYF. Complete variable domain (other parts from reference TRBV7-3 and TRBJ2-5): GAGVSQTPSNKVTEKGKYVELRCDPISGHTALYWYRQSLGQGPEFLIYFQGTGAADDSGLPNDRFFAVRPEGSVSTLKIQRTERGDSAVYLCASSLDIWETQYFGPGTRLLVL.

The chain couples TRBV9 to TRBJ2-3; TCRdb reports TRBD1, a call that lacks DNA to check it against. Per the germline V gene, CDR1 is SGDLS and CDR2 is YYNGEE. The CDR3 length is 15 residues. The chain's CDR3 is CASSVGGALADTQYF.

This chain links TRBV30 with TRBJ2-5; without DNA, the TCRdb call of TRBD1 cannot be checked. The CDR3 spans 12 residues. CDR1 and CDR2 from the germline V gene are GTSNPN and SVGIG (reference sequence). The CDR3 is CAYAGAQETQYF.

The chain joins TRBV29-1 to TRBJ2-1; TCRdb designates TRBD2, a call that cannot be tested without DNA. Germline lookup yields CDR1 SQVTM and CDR2 ANQGSEA. The CDR3 loop spans 19 amino acids. The CDR3 protein is CSVEGGVGWSGVTHNEQFF.

This chain uses TRBV6-5 with TRBJ2-7; without DNA, the TCRdb call of TRBD1 cannot be checked. In germline, CDR1 is MNHEY, CDR2 SVGAGI. The CDR3 length is 13 residues. The CDR3 sequence is CASSEPGPAEQYF.

The chain recombines TRBV6-6 with TRBJ2-2; no DNA is available, so the TRBD2 call from TCRdb remains unchecked. Germline V lookup: CDR1 MNHNY, CDR2 SVGAGI (reference sequence). This CDR3 has 18 residues. This CDR3 is CASSSLGITSGSSGELFF.

The chain employs TRBV25-1 and TRBJ2-1; the TRBD1 assignment by TCRdb is unverifiable without DNA. Germline loops: CDR1 MGHDK, CDR2 SYGVNS. The CDR3 extends over 15 amino acids. CDR3 region: CASSESGPLVDEQFF.

CDR3 loop: CASSLARMGQGHYGYTF. The gene calls are TRBV7-9 and TRBJ1-2; TCRdb reports TRBD1, a call that lacks DNA to check it against. Germline lookup yields CDR1 SEHNR and CDR2 FQNEAQ (reference sequence). There are 17 residues in the CDR3.

The CDR3 sequence is CATGGGVDPYEQYF. The chain employs TRBV7-9 and TRBJ2-7; TCRdb's D call of TRBD2 is untestable without DNA. The CDR3 length is 14 residues. CDR1 is SEHNR and CDR2 is FQNEAQ in the germline V gene (reference sequence). The full variable domain, rest sourced from reference TRBV7-9 and TRBJ2-7, is DTGVSQNPRHKITKRGQNVTFRCDPISEHNRLYWYRQTLGQGPEFLTYFQNEAQLEKSRLLSDRFSAERPKGSFSTLEIQRTEQGDSAMYLCATGGGVDPYEQYFGPGTRLTVT.

The genes are TRBV29-1 and TRBJ1-1; TCRdb's D call of TRBD1 is untestable without DNA. Germline assignment: CDR1 SQVTM and CDR2 ANQGSEA. The CDR3 is 14 residues long. CDR3 in amino acids: CSGRWKGEDTEAFF.

The chain is built from TRBV21-1 and TRBJ1-5; TCRdb selects TRBD1, and the lack of DNA leaves this call unchecked. TRBV21-1 is a documented pseudogene. CDR3 length equals 15 residues. CDR3 sequence reads: CASRPRGTGGQPQHF.

The chain couples TRBV7-2 to TRBJ1-2. Germline CDR1 is SGHTA and CDR2 is FQGNSA. The CDR3 runs 16 residues. CDR3 sequence: CASRFFKPDTYYGYTF.